These 8 T cell receptor beta chains were all obtained from the same sample, sequenced in a study of T cell repertoires in cytomegalovirus infection. TCRdb processed the reads anew with MiXCR; each CDR3 protein has one entry. The repertoire has hundreds of thousands of distinct CDR3 sequences, approximately 24% of them found once; the top ten carry around 8%. The source material was CD8+ T cells from PBMCs. These receptors came from a human donor in good health (CMV status not recorded). Some clones in this sample may be carry-over from other donors' samples.

J is TRBJ2-1 and V is TRBV4-1; TRBD1 matches at 8 bases. The CDR3 is 14 residues long. CDR1 and CDR2 (germline): MGHRA, YSYEKL. V gave up 4 bases and J gave up 9 bases; unmatched junction bases: 8. For the CDR3, the DNA is TGCGCCAGCAGCCGCGGACAGGGAGTCCCTGAGCAGTTCTTC. It encodes CASSRGQGVPEQFF.

In regard to this clonotype: A much larger clone is a single base away; this may be a read error. This chain joins TRBV7-9 and TRBJ1-1, with D possibly being TRBD1 (5 bases). Germline CDR1 and CDR2: SEHNR and FQNEAQ (reference sequence). The CDR3 is made up of 14 amino acids. This CDR3 reads CAGSHNRDHFEAFF. The CDR3, as DNA: TGTGCCGGCAGCCATAATCGGGACCACTTTGAAGCTTTCTTT. Variable domain in full (rest from reference TRBV7-9 and TRBJ1-1): DTGVSQNPRHKITKRGQNVTFRCDPISEHNRLYWYRQTLGQGPEFLTYFQNEAQLEKSRLLSDRFSAERPKGSFSTLEIQRTEQGDSAMYLCAGSHNRDHFEAFFGQGTRLTVV.

V usage is TRBV24-1 and J usage is TRBJ2-3; no clear D. Germline loops: CDR1 KGHDR, CDR2 SFDVKD. The V gene lost 1 base and the J gene lost 0 bases, with 10 bases spanning the gap. The CDR3 extends over 16 amino acids. CDR3 amino acids: CATSDFDDKSTDTQYF. The CDR3 DNA sequence: TGTGCCACCAGTGATTTCGACGACAAAAGCACAGATACGCAGTATTTT.

In this sample, this clonotype turned up a few times. J is TRBJ1-1 and V is TRBV6-1, with D possibly TRBD1 on 5 matching bases. The germline gives CDR1 MNHNS, CDR2 SASEGT. The CDR3 consists of 15 residues. V was clipped by 8 bases and J by 0 bases, with 16 bases between them. The CDR3 DNA reads as TGTGCCAGCCTCGAACCCGAGGGGATGAACACTGAAGCTTTCTTT. It codes for CASLEPEGMNTEAFF.

There are a few counts of this clonotype. The chain couples TRBV20-1 to TRBJ2-5; maybe TRBD2 (5 bases). Trimming removed 0 bases at V and 3 bases at J, with 14 bases between. Germline V lookup: CDR1 DFQATT, CDR2 SNEGSKA (reference sequence). The CDR3 contains 15 residues. The CDR3 loop is CSARDWHSGKETQYF. The CDR3 nucleotides are TGCAGTGCTAGAGATTGGCACAGCGGAAAAGAGACCCAGTACTTC.

The chain is built from TRBV29-1 and TRBJ1-2; D is ambiguous. The V and J ends lost 0 bases and 0 bases respectively, with 5 bases between them. Germline CDR1 reads SQVTM; CDR2 reads ANQGSEA. The CDR3 consists of 13 residues. The CDR3 loop is CSVEEGANYGYTF. CDR3 DNA: TGCAGCGTTGAAGAGGGAGCTAACTATGGCTACACCTTC.

The J gene is TRBJ2-7, the V gene TRBV20-1; TRBD2 agrees at 12 bases. The CDR3 runs to 16 residues. Germline trimming cut 5 bases from V and 4 bases from J; bases unmatched to any gene: 12. Germline values: CDR1 DFQATT, CDR2 SNEGSKA (reference sequence). This CDR3 is CSAPTTSGGTRYEQYF. The CDR3 DNA reads as TGCAGTGCTCCGACAACTAGCGGGGGGACCAGGTACGAGCAGTACTTC.

The chain recombines TRBV7-8 with TRBJ1-2; a weak D match, TRBD1 (6 bases). The CDR3 sequence is 15 residues long. Trimming took off 5 bases at V and 1 base at J, with 14 bases between the two ends. CDR1 is SGHVS, CDR2 FQNEAQ, per germline. The CDR3, as DNA: TGTGCCAGCAGCCCCGCGACAGGAGTTAACTATGGCTACACCTTC. Translated, it gives CASSPATGVNYGYTF.